The 17 T cell receptor beta chains presented below share a single source sample, sequenced in a study of OX40 agonist ivuxolimab in advanced cancers. The method was immunoSEQ multiplex PCR; TCRdb's version includes in-frame clones alone and lacks a portion of them. The table has some 84,000 clones, 89% seen once. The material was CD4+ or CD8+ T cells sorted from blood, obtained in a trial of the OX40 agonist ivuxolimab. The receptors stem from an adult with an advanced solid tumor such as melanoma, head and neck, liver or kidney cancer.

V and J are TRBV6-7 and TRBJ1-1, with D maybe TRBD1 (5 bases). TRBV6-7 is marked as an open reading frame, function uncertain. V gave up 7 bases and J gave up 4 bases, with 19 bases separating them. The CDR3 has 15 residues. CDR3 bases: TGTGCCAGCAAACACGGGGGAGGATCTGGCACTGAAGCTTTCTTT. Protein sequence: CASKHGGGSGTEAFF.

This chain links TRBV4-1 with TRBJ1-5; D is unclear. This CDR3 spans 15 amino acids. Trimming shortened V by 4 bases and J by 6 bases, and 16 bases separated the two germline ends. Germline V gene data show CDR1 as MGHRA and CDR2 as YSYEKL. The CDR3 sequence: CASSRGLDESQPQHF. The CDR3, as DNA: TGCGCCAGCAGCCGAGGACTAGACGAGAGTCAGCCCCAGCATTTT.

V is TRBV5-6 and J is TRBJ1-5; D not resolved. The CDR3 contains 14 residues. The V and J ends lost 4 bases and 6 bases respectively, with 14 bases between them. Germline CDR1 SGHDT, CDR2 YYEEEE. CDR3 loop: CASSRKGLGQPQHF. CDR3 bases: TGTGCCAGCAGCCGCAAAGGGCTCGGTCAGCCCCAGCATTTT.

The chain recombines TRBV14 with TRBJ2-5; D remains unclear. The V gene's germline CDR1 is SGHDN and CDR2 FVKESK. The germline V and J ends were trimmed by 1 base and 5 bases, with 8 bases remaining between them. CDR3 length equals 13 residues. CDR3 sequence reads: CASSQVELETQYF. The CDR3 region has the DNA TGTGCCAGCAGCCAAGTCGAGCTGGAGACCCAGTACTTC.

The rearrangement joins TRBV19 to TRBJ1-1; D unresolved. The CDR3 is made up of 13 amino acids. CDR1 is LNHDA and CDR2 is SQIVND in the germline V gene (reference sequence). Trimming cost V 2 bases and J 3 bases, with 7 bases left between them. For the CDR3, the DNA is TGTGCCAGTAGTATACAGCGTTACACTGAAGCTTTCTTT. As protein: CASSIQRYTEAFF.

This clone was counted a single time. CDR3 bases: TGCGCCAGCAGCCCGGAGGGTTTGGGAACGGTCGGAAACACCATATATTTT. Encoded protein: CASSPEGLGTVGNTIYF. V is TRBV5-1 and J is TRBJ1-3, with D uncertain. The CDR3 length is 17 residues. V was trimmed by 4 bases and J by 4 bases, leaving 21 bases between them. Germline V gene data show CDR1 as SGHRS and CDR2 as YFSETQ.

V and J are TRBV9 and TRBJ2-1, with 11 positions matching TRBD2. Germline V lookup: CDR1 SGDLS, CDR2 YYNGEE. Losses at the gene ends were 0 bases for V and 10 bases for J; bases not matched to a gene: 12. CDR3 length: 17 amino acids. The CDR3 loop reads CASSVAGEGTSGREQFF. CDR3 DNA: TGTGCCAGCAGCGTAGCGGGGGAGGGGACTAGCGGAAGAGAGCAGTTCTTC.

The J gene is TRBJ1-2, the V gene TRBV5-6; 11 nucleotides agree with TRBD1. Germline assignment: CDR1 SGHDT and CDR2 YYEEEE. The trim removed 2 bases at V and 7 bases at J, leaving 4 bases unmatched. CDR3 size: 14 residues. CDR3 sequence reads: CASSFGQGAGGYTF. In nucleotides, the CDR3 is TGTGCCAGCAGCTTTGGACAGGGGGCTGGTGGCTACACCTTC.

This chain joins TRBV6-5 and TRBJ1-1; possibly TRBD1 for D (5 bases). V was clipped by 3 bases and J by 9 bases, with 23 bases between them. Germline V gene data show CDR1 as MNHEY and CDR2 as SVGAGI. CDR3 length: 16 amino acids. The CDR3 nucleotides read TGTGCCAGCAGTTATGGTAGTCTGGGACCTGAGGGAAAAGCTTTCTTT. Its translation is CASSYGSLGPEGKAFF.

V is TRBV7-9 and J is TRBJ2-2; weak D call: TRBD2 (6 bases). Germline assignment: CDR1 SEHNR and CDR2 FQNEAQ (reference sequence). The CDR3 has 15 amino acids. Trimming shortened V by 2 bases and J by 4 bases, and 11 bases separated the two germline ends. The CDR3 bases are TGTGCCAGCAGCTTACGCGGCGGGACCACCGGGGAGCTGTTTTTT. Encoded protein: CASSLRGGTTGELFF.

The genes are TRBV5-1 and TRBJ2-3; D gene unclear. The CDR3 extends over 14 amino acids. CDR1 is SGHRS, CDR2 YFSETQ, per germline. V lost 1 base and J 0 bases, leaving 6 bases between the germline ends. DNA for the CDR3: TGCGCCAGCAGCTTGTACGTCAGCACAGATACGCAGTATTTT. It is translated as CASSLYVSTDTQYF.

V is TRBV28 and J is TRBJ2-1; D is ambiguous. CDR1 is MDHEN, CDR2 SYDVKM, per germline. This CDR3 has 11 residues. The V and J ends lost 3 bases and 6 bases respectively, with 3 bases between them. CDR3 amino acids: CASSLSNEQFF. The CDR3 region has the DNA TGTGCCAGCAGTTTGAGCAATGAGCAGTTCTTC.

V and J are TRBV7-3 and TRBJ2-3; 9 bases agree with TRBD2. With V trimmed by 5 bases and J by 3 bases, 6 bases remained unmatched. The V gene's germline CDR1 is SGHTA and CDR2 FQGTGA. This CDR3 spans 15 amino acids. The CDR3 nucleotides read TGTGCCAGCAGCCTAAACGCGGGGGGGACAGATACGCAGTATTTT. As protein: CASSLNAGGTDTQYF. The full variable domain, rest sourced from reference TRBV7-3 and TRBJ2-3, is GAGVSQTPSNKVTEKGKYVELRCDPISGHTALYWYRQSLGQGPEFLIYFQGTGAADDSGLPNDRFFAVRPEGSVSTLKIQRTERGDSAVYLCASSLNAGGTDTQYFGPGTRLTVL.

V and J are TRBV14 and TRBJ2-4; D is unresolved. Germline loops: CDR1 SGHDN, CDR2 FVKESK. The ends were cut back, 0 bases at V and 11 bases at J, with 11 bases in the middle. The CDR3 has 13 residues. Written as DNA, the CDR3 is TGTGCCAGCAGCCAAGATCATCTCCGGGTTCAGTACTTC. Residues: CASSQDHLRVQYF.

This clone was observed once. This chain uses TRBV7-2 with TRBJ1-2; TRBD1 matches at 9 bases. The germline V gene encodes CDR1 SGHTA and CDR2 FQGNSA. The CDR3 loop spans 14 amino acids. Trimming took 3 bases from V and 2 from J; bases not matched to a gene: 1. The CDR3: CASSFGTGNYGYTF. CDR3 nucleotide sequence: TGTGCCAGCAGCTTCGGGACAGGGAACTATGGCTACACCTTC. Full variable domain (rest looked up from reference TRBV7-2 and TRBJ1-2): GAGVSQSPSNKVTEKGKDVELRCDPISGHTALYWYRQSLGQGLEFLIYFQGNSAPDKSGLPSDRFSAERTGGSVSTLTIQRTQQEDSAVYLCASSFGTGNYGYTFGSGTRLTVV.

The chain carries TRBV4-1 and TRBJ1-4, with 10 positions matching TRBD1. Germline V gene data show CDR1 as MGHRA and CDR2 as YSYEKL. J was trimmed by 2 bases and V by 1 base; bases with no gene match: 4. CDR3 size: 17 residues. The CDR3 nucleotides read TGCGCCAGCAGCCAAGGGGACAGGGGTGGGACTAATGAAAAACTGTTTTTT. Translation gives CASSQGDRGGTNEKLFF.

The V and J genes are TRBV7-2 and TRBJ1-1; the match to TRBD1 covers 8 bases. With 4 bases clipped from V and 1 base from J, the junction kept 5 bases outside the gene matches. The germline CDR1 and CDR2 sequences are SGHTA and FQGNSA. This CDR3 contains 15 residues. CDR3 in amino acids: CASSSRTGWNTEAFF. The CDR3, as DNA: TGTGCCAGCAGCTCCAGGACAGGGTGGAACACTGAAGCTTTCTTT.